These 7 T cell receptor beta chains originate from one sample sequenced in a study of blood T cell repertoires in COVID-19. This table comes from immunoSEQ multiplex PCR, and its TCRdb copy is limited to in-frame clones, with some not included. In the table there are roughly 160,000 clones, roughly 90% of which are singletons. Sample: peripheral blood. The origin of the receptors is a woman aged 60 to 75 who had recovered from COVID-19.

The CDR3 DNA reads as TGTGCCAGCAGCCAAGTGGGAGATAAGGCCGGAGAGACCCAGTACTTC. Translating it yields CASSQVGDKAGETQYF. This chain uses TRBV3-1 (or the pseudogene TRBV3-2) with TRBJ2-5; TRBD2 is a possible D gene (5 bases). Per the germline V gene, CDR1 is LGHDT and CDR2 is YNNKEL (reference sequence). The CDR3 consists of 16 residues. V lost 1 base, J lost 4 bases, and 16 bases lay in between.

The chain is built from TRBV7-3 and TRBJ2-7; possible D gene TRBD1, 6 bases. Trimming pared 3 bases from V and 1 base from J, leaving 13 bases between. There are 15 residues in the CDR3. Germline V CDR1 and CDR2: SGHTA, FQGTGA. The chain's CDR3 is CASSFGAGDSYEQYF. The CDR3 DNA reads as TGTGCCAGCAGCTTCGGGGCAGGGGATTCCTACGAGCAGTACTTC. The entire variable domain, with the rest obtained from reference TRBV7-3 and TRBJ2-7, is as follows: GAGVSQTPSNKVTEKGKYVELRCDPISGHTALYWYRQSLGQGPEFLIYFQGTGAADDSGLPNDRFFAVRPEGSVSTLKIQRTERGDSAVYLCASSFGAGDSYEQYFGPGTRLTVT.

The chain carries TRBV7-9 and TRBJ2-5; 11 bases fit TRBD2. The CDR3 has 15 residues. Trimming cost V 5 bases and J 5 bases; bases outside gene matches: 7. CDR1 and CDR2 from the germline V gene are SEHNR and FQNEAQ (reference sequence). For the CDR3, the DNA is TGTGCCAGCAGCAATAGCGGGGGGGCCGAGGAGACCCAGTACTTC. This gives the protein CASSNSGGAEETQYF.

DNA for the CDR3: TGTGCCACCAGTGCCAGGGTAGTTTCCCATGAGCAGTTCTTC. It encodes CATSARVVSHEQFF. The chain links TRBV24-1 to TRBJ2-1; possibly TRBD1 for D (5 bases). V was clipped by 5 bases and J by 8 bases, with 15 bases between them. This CDR3 has 14 residues. Germline CDR1 KGHDR, CDR2 SFDVKD.

This chain joins TRBV2 and TRBJ1-6; no firm D call. Trimming left V 0 bases short and J 12 bases short, with 6 bases between. The CDR3 is made up of 12 amino acids. Germline V gene sequence: CDR1 SNHLY, CDR2 FYNNEI. The CDR3 spells CASSEARVPLHF. In DNA form, the CDR3 reads TGTGCCAGCAGTGAAGCGCGAGTACCCCTCCACTTT.

This clone was detected once. The V call is TRBV10-3, the J call TRBJ1-1; D is ambiguous. The germline V and J ends were trimmed by 3 bases and 3 bases, with 8 bases remaining between them. The V gene's germline CDR1 is ENHRY and CDR2 SYGVKD. The CDR3 is made up of 13 amino acids. For the CDR3, the DNA is TGTGCCATCAGTGACAGGCCGGACACTGAAGCTTTCTTT. It translates to CAISDRPDTEAFF.

The rearrangement links TRBV5-4 to TRBJ1-4, with 9 nucleotides matching TRBD1. V lost 4 bases and J lost 4; bases outside the gene matches: 5. The CDR3 is 15 amino acids. Germline loops: CDR1 SGHNT, CDR2 YYREEE (reference sequence). The CDR3 DNA is TGTGCCAGCAGCCGCGGGGGACAGGGTAATGAAAAACTGTTTTTT. This codes for CASSRGGQGNEKLFF.